These T cell receptor beta chains were read from a single sample in a study of CD8 T cells in ankylosing spondylitis. A single record per CDR3 protein comes from TCRdb applying MiXCR to the 5' RACE reads. This table holds roughly 180,000 distinct CDR3 sequences, just over 9.5% found once. Input material: blood, either unsorted or a sorted T cell fraction (not recorded which). The source is a female donor with ankylosing spondylitis or in good health (not recorded which). The CDR3 runs from the conserved cysteine through the conserved F or W. A D gene is named only where the DNA matches it firmly. A row's size may be missing; if present it is once, few, many or a size class.

>TRBJ1-1|NA|many|TRBV27
TGTGCCAGCAGTTTGGTTTTGGACACTGAAGCTTTCTTT
CASSLVLDTEAFF
>TRBJ2-7|TRBD1|few|TRBV7-6
TGTGCCAGCAGCTCGGGACAGGGGTTCCTCGAGCAGTACTTC
CASSSGQGFLEQYF
>TRBJ1-2|TRBD1|NA|TRBV7-9
TGTGCCAGCAGCTTAGGCGCGGGACAGCAGGATGGCTACACCTTC
CASSLGAGQQDGYTF
>TRBJ2-1|TRBD2|many|TRBV27
TGCGCCAGCAGCCCCGGGACTAGCGGGAGGGATGAGCAGTTCTTC
CASSPGTSGRDEQFF
>TRBJ2-7|NA|NA|TRBV7-9
TGTGCCAGCAGCTTTCCAGGGAAGTACGAGCAGTACTTC
CASSFPGKYEQYF
>TRBJ2-1|TRBD2|NA|TRBV27
TGTGCCAGCTCCTCCTCCGGGGGGGGACACGTCCACAATGAGCAGTTCTTC
CASSSSGGGHVHNEQFF
>TRBJ2-2|TRBD1|few|TRBV24-1
TGTGCCACCAGTGCCCGTCCGGGACAGGAGCTAGTAACCGGGGAGCTGTTTTTT
CATSARPGQELVTGELFF
>TRBJ2-2|TRBD2|many|TRBV5-1
TGCGCCAGCAGCGAGACTAGCGGGACCTACACCGGGGAGCTGTTTTTT
CASSETSGTYTGELFF
>TRBJ1-1|NA|many|TRBV5-1
TGCGCCAGCAGCTCCGGAGAGGGGGTCACTGAAGCTTTCTTT
CASSSGEGVTEAFF
>TRBJ2-7|NA|NA|TRBV27
TGTGCCAGCAGGGGGGAGACCTACGAGCAGTACTTC
CASRGETYEQYF
>TRBJ2-7|TRBD1|few|TRBV7-9
TGTGCCAGCAGCCCTGGACAGGGAAGGACCTACGAGCAGTACTTC
CASSPGQGRTYEQYF
>TRBJ2-6|NA|NA|TRBV15
TGTGCGAGCGCCTCGTATAGCTCTGGGGCCAACGTCCTGACTTTC
CASASYSSGANVLTF
>TRBJ2-2|TRBD2|few|TRBV12-3/TRBV12-4
TGTGCCAGCAGTTTACCGGCGGGAGCAAACACCGGGGAGCTGTTTTTT
CASSLPAGANTGELFF
>TRBJ1-2|NA|few|TRBV5-5
TGTGCCAGCAGCTTGGACGTGGGGAGCTACTATGGCTACACCTTC
CASSLDVGSYYGYTF
>TRBJ2-7|NA|NA|TRBV27
TGTGCCAGCAGTTCCCCCTCCGTCCGGGGTGCCTACGAGCAGTACTTC
CASSSPSVRGAYEQYF
>TRBJ2-7|NA|many|TRBV12-3/TRBV12-4
TGTGCCAGCAGTTTTCGGGTTTCCGAGCAGTACTTC
CASSFRVSEQYF
>TRBJ2-7|NA|many|TRBV25-1
TGTGCCAGCTCTTTAGGCGAGCAGTACTTC
CASSLGEQYF
>TRBJ2-3|TRBD2|NA|TRBV7-6
TGTGCCAGCAGCTTAGTGGTCGGGACTAGGACAGATACGCAGTATTTT
CASSLVVGTRTDTQYF
>TRBJ2-7|TRBD2|few|TRBV2
TGTGCCAGCTTCTTGAGTACCGGGAGGGCCGGATCCTACGAGCAGTACTTC
CASFLSTGRAGSYEQYF
>TRBJ2-3|TRBD2|few|TRBV12-3/TRBV12-4
TGTGCCAGCAGTCCAGGACTAGCGGGCACAGATACGCAGGATTTT
CASSPGLAGTDTQDF
>TRBJ1-1|NA|NA|TRBV6-5
TGTGCCAGCAGTTCGGGCTTGACTGAAGCTTTCTTT
CASSSGLTEAFF
>TRBJ1-6|NA|NA|TRBV12-3/TRBV12-4
TGTGCCAGCAGTTTAGGGGCAGCAGTTTCACCCCTCCACTTT
CASSLGAAVSPLHF
>TRBJ2-7|NA|once|TRBV7-9
TGTGCCAGCAGCTTCCCCCCCTCCTACGAGCAGTACTTC
CASSFPPSYEQYF
>TRBJ2-5|TRBD2|many|TRBV15
TGTGCCACCAGCAGAGTGCGGGAGGGTCGGGAGACCCAGTACTTC
CATSRVREGRETQYF
>TRBJ1-2|NA|NA|TRBV6-2/TRBV6-3
TGTGCCACCGGGGGCTATGGCTACACCTTC
CATGGYGYTF
>TRBJ2-1|NA|NA|TRBV4-2
TGTGCCAGCAGCCAAGCGGGCCCGGCGGCGTATTACAATGAGCAGTTCTTC
CASSQAGPAAYYNEQFF
>TRBJ1-1|TRBD1|NA|TRBV6-1
TGTGCCAGCAGCCACAGGGGTTCGGTCACTGAAGCTTTCTTT
CASSHRGSVTEAFF
>TRBJ1-4|NA|few|TRBV6-1
TGTGCCAGCAGTCCAAATAGGTATAATGAAAAACTGTTTTTT
CASSPNRYNEKLFF
>TRBJ2-5|TRBD2|NA|TRBV28
TGTGCCAGCAGTCCTAGCGGGAGAGGGACGGAGACCCAGTACTTC
CASSPSGRGTETQYF
>TRBJ2-2|NA|NA|TRBV10-2
TGCGCCGCACTCATAAGCACCGGGGAGCTGTTTTTT
CAALISTGELFF
>TRBJ2-7|TRBD1|few|TRBV10-3
TGTGCCACGCAGGAGGGACAGGACTTTCGCTCCTACGAGCAGTACTTC
CATQEGQDFRSYEQYF
>TRBJ2-1|TRBD2|NA|TRBV28
TGTGCCAGCAGTGCCTTAGCGGGAGGTTACAATGAGCAGTTCTTC
CASSALAGGYNEQFF
>TRBJ2-3|NA|NA|TRBV11-2
TGTGCCAGCAGCTCCGATGGGATTTTCCAAACAGATACGCAGTATTTT
CASSSDGIFQTDTQYF
>TRBJ2-1|NA|NA|TRBV27
TGTGCCAGCAGTTTGGCCCGGGGTTCCTACAATGAGCAGTTCTTC
CASSLARGSYNEQFF
>TRBJ2-5|NA|NA|TRBV9
TGTGCCAGCAGCGTAGAAGCGGAGGCCTGGGAGACCCAGTACTTC
CASSVEAEAWETQYF